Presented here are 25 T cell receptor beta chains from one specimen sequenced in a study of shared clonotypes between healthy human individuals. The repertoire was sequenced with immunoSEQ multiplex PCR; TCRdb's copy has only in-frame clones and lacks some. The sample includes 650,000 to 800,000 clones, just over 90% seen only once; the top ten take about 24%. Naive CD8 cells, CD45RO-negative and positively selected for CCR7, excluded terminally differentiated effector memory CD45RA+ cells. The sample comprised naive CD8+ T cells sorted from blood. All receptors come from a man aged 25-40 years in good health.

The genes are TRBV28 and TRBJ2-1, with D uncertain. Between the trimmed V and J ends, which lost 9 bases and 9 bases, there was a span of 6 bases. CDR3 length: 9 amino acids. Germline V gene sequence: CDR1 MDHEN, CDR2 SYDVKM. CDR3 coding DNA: TGTGCCAGTGGCGGTGAGCAGTTCTTC. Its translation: CASGGEQFF.

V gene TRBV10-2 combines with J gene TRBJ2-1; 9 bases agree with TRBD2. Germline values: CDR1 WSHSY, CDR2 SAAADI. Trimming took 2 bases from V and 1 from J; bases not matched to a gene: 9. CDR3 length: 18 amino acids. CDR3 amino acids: CASSEASGIDFSYNEQFF. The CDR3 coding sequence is TGCGCCAGCAGTGAGGCTAGCGGGATAGACTTTTCCTACAATGAGCAGTTCTTC.

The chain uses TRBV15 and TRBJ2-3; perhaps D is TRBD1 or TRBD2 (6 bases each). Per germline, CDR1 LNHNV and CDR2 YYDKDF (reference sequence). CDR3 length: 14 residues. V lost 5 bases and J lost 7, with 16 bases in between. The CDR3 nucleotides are TGTGCCACCAGCTCCCGGGGGCCTCCCTATACGCAGTATTTT. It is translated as CATSSRGPPYTQYF.

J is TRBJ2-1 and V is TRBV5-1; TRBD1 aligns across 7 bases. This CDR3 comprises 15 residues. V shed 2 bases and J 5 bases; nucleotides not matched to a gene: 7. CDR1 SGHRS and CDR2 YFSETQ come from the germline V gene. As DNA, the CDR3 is TGCGCCAGCAGCTTTGGGCAGGGGGTTCACAATGAGCAGTTCTTC. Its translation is CASSFGQGVHNEQFF.

This CDR3 reads CASSPVDPPLEQFF. CDR3 DNA sequence: TGTGCCAGCAGCCCCGTTGACCCGCCCCTTGAGCAGTTCTTC. This chain uses TRBV7-9 with TRBJ2-1, with D uncertain. This CDR3 is 14 amino acids long. Looked up from germline, CDR1 is SEHNR and CDR2 is FQNEAQ (reference sequence). Trimming removed 5 bases from V and 9 bases from J, with 17 bases in between.

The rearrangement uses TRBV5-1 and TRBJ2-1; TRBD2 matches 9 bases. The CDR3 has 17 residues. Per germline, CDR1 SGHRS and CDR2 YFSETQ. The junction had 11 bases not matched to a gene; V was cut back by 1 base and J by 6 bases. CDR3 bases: TGCGCCAGCAGCTTGTTGTCTAGCGGGAAGCGAGGCAATGAGCAGTTCTTC. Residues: CASSLLSSGKRGNEQFF.

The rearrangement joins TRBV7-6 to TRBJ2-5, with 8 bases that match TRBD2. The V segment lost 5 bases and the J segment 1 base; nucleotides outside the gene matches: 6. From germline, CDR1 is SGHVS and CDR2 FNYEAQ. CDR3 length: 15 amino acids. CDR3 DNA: TGTGCCAGCAGCCAGAGCGGGAGCTCCCAAGAGACCCAGTACTTC. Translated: CASSQSGSSQETQYF. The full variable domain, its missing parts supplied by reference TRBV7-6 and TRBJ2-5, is GAGVSQSPRYKVTKRGQDVALRCDPISGHVSLYWYRQALGQGPEFLTYFNYEAQQDKSGLPNDRFSAERPEGSISTLTIQRTEQRDSAMYRCASSQSGSSQETQYFGPGTRLLVL.

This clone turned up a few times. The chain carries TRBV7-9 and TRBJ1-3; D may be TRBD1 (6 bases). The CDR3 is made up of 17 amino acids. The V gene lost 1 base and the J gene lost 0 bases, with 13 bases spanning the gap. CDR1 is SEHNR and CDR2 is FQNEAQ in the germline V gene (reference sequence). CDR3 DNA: TGTGCCAGCAGCTTAGATGGGGGGGCGTACTCTGGAAACACCATATATTTT. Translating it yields CASSLDGGAYSGNTIYF.

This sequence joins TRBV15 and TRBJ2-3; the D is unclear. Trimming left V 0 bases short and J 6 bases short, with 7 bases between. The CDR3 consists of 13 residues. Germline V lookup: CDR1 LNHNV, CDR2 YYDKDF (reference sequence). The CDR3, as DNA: TGTGCCACCAGCAGAGATGTGGTGGATACGCAGTATTTT. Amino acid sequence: CATSRDVVDTQYF.

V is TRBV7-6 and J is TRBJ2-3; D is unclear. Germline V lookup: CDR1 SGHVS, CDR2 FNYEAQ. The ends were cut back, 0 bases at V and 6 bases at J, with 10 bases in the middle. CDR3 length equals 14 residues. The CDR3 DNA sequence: TGTGCCAGCAGCTTAGCGCACTCTCCTGATACGCAGTATTTT. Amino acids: CASSLAHSPDTQYF.

In nucleotides, the CDR3 is TGTGCCAGCCGCCGGAGCGGGTCGATCTACGAGCAGTACTTC. It yields the protein CASRRSGSIYEQYF. The genes are TRBV27 and TRBJ2-7; tentative D call: TRBD2 (6 bases). V lost 8 bases and J lost 3, with 17 bases in between. Germline V gene lookup returns CDR1 MNHEY and CDR2 SMNVEV (reference sequence). The CDR3 has 14 amino acids.

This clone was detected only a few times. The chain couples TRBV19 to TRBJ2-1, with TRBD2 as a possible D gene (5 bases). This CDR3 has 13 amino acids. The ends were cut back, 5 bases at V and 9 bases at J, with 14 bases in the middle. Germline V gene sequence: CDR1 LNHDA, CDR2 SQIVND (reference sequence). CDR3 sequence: CASSETNSGEQFF. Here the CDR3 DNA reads TGTGCCAGTAGTGAGACTAACTCTGGTGAGCAGTTCTTC.

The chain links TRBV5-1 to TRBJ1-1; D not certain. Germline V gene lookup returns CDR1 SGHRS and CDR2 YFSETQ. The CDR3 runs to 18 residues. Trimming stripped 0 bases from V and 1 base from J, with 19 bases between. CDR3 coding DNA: TGCGCCAGCAGCTTGGGAGACCGGGAAATCAAAGGGAACACTGAAGCTTTCTTT. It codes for CASSLGDREIKGNTEAFF.

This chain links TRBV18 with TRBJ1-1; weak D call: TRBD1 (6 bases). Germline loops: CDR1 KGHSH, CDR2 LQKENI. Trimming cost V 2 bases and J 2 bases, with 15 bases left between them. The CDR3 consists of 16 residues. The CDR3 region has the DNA TGTGCCAGCTCACCAAAGTTGACAGGTTCTAACACTGAAGCTTTCTTT. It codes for CASSPKLTGSNTEAFF.

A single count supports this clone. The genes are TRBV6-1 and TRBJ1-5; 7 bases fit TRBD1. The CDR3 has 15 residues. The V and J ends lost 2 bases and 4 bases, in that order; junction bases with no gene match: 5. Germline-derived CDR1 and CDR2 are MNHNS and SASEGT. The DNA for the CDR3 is TGTGCCAGCAGTGAATTCGGGACAGCAAATCAGCCCCAGCATTTT. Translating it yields CASSEFGTANQPQHF.

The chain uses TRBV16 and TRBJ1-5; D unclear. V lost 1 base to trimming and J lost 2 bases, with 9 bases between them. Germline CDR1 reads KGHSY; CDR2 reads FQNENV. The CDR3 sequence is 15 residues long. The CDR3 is CASSQFRGGNQPQHF. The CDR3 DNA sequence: TGTGCCAGCAGCCAATTTCGGGGAGGCAATCAGCCCCAGCATTTT.

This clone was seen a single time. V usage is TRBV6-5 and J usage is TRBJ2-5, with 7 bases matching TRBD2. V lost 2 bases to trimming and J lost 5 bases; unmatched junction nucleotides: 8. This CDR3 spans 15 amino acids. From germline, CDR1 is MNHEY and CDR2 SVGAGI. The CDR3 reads CASSYGAGTTETQYF. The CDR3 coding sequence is TGTGCCAGCAGTTACGGGGCAGGGACTACGGAGACCCAGTACTTC.

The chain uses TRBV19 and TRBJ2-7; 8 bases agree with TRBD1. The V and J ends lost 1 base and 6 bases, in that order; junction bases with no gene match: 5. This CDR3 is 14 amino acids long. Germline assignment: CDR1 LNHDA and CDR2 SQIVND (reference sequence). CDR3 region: CASSIATGGGEQYF. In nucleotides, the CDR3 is TGTGCCAGTAGTATAGCCACAGGGGGTGGCGAGCAGTACTTC.

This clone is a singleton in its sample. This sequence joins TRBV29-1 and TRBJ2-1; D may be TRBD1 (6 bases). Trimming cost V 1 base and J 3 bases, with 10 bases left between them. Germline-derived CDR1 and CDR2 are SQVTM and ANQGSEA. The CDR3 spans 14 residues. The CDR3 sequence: CSVEVRGDYNEQFF. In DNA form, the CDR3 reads TGCAGCGTTGAAGTCAGGGGTGACTACAATGAGCAGTTCTTC.

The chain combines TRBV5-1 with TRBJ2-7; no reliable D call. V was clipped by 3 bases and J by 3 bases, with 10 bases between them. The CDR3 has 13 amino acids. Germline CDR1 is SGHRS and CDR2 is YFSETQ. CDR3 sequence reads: CASSSPVHYEQYF. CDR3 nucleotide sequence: TGCGCCAGCAGCTCCCCGGTCCACTACGAGCAGTACTTC.

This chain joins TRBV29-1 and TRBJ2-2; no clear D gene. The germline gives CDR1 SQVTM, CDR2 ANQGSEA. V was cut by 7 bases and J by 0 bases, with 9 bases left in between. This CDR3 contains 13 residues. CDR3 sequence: CSARIPNTGELFF. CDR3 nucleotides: TGCAGCGCTAGGATACCGAACACCGGGGAGCTGTTTTTT.

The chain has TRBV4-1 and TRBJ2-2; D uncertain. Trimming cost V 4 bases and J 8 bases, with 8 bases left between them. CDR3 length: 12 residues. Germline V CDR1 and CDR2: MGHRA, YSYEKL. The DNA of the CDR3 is TGCGCCAGCAGCCCTGATTCGGGGGAGCTGTTTTTT. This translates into CASSPDSGELFF.

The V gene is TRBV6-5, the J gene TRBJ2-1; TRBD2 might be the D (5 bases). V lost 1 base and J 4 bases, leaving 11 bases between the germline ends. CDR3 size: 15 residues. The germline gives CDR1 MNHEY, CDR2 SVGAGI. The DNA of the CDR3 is TGTGCCAGCAGTTACTATGGAGGAGGATACAATGAGCAGTTCTTC. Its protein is CASSYYGGGYNEQFF.

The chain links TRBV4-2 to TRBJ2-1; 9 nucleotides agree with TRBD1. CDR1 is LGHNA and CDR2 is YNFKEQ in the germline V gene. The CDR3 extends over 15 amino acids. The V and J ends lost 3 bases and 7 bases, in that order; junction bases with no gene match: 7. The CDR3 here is CASSHLDRGYNEQFF. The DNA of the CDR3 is TGTGCCAGCAGCCACCTGGACAGGGGCTATAATGAGCAGTTCTTC.

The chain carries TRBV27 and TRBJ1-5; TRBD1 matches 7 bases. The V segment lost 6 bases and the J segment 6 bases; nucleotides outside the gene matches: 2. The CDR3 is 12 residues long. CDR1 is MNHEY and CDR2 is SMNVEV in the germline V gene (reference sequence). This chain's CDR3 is CASRTGRQPQHF. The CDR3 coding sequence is TGTGCCAGCAGGACAGGGCGTCAGCCCCAGCATTTT.